This T cell receptor beta chain was identified during a study of cytomegalovirus exposure and HLA in healthy donors. Overall study results and limits: In a later analysis, V- and J-gene trimming of beta chains associated with a DCLRE1C missense variant, replicated independently. Sequences of the TCR beta chain were said to predict the HLA-A and HLA-B alleles of most subjects accurately.

Primers: 60 Vbeta forward and 13 Jbeta reverse. The table came from immunoSEQ multiplex PCR; TCRdb's copy has only in-frame clones and leaves some out. Among 200,000 to 250,000 clones, 70% to 85% were seen once, and the ten largest hold approximately 1.5%. This clone was counted a few times. The antigen remains unidentified. Sampled while nominally healthy, donors likely had unrecorded immune exposures. The CDR3 loop spans 15 amino acids. V lost 5 bases and J lost 10; bases outside the gene matches: 7. Germline values: CDR1 SGHTA, CDR2 FQGTGA. Input material: PBMCs. The chain carries TRBV7-3 and TRBJ2-1, with 14 bases fitting TRBD2. The clonotype was recovered from a man in his fifties or sixties in good health and CMV-seronegative. The CDR3 loop reads CASSRGLAGEGEQFF. As DNA, the CDR3 is TGTGCCAGCAGCCGGGGACTAGCGGGAGAGGGGGAGCAGTTCTTC.